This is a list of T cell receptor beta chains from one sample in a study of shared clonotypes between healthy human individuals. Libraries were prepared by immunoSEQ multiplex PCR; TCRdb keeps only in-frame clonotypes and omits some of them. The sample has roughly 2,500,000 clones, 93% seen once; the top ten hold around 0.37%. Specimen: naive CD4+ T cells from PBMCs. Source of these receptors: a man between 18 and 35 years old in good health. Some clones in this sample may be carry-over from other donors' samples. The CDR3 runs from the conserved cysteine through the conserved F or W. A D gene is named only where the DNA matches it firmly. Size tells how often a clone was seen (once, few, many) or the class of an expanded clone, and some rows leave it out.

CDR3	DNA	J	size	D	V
CASRSTNTGELFF	TGTGCCAGCAGGTCCACGAACACCGGGGAGCTGTTTTTT	TRBJ2-2	-	-	TRBV6-6
CASGRLDTDTQYF	TGTGCCAGCGGCCGGTTGGACACAGATACGCAGTATTTT	TRBJ2-3	-	-	TRBV5-6
CASSQSGTRLETQYF	TGCGCCAGCAGCCAATCCGGGACACGGCTGGAGACCCAGTACTTC	TRBJ2-5	-	-	TRBV4-3
CASSSRDIMNTEAFF	TGTGCCAGCAGCTCCCGGGACATCATGAACACTGAAGCTTTCTTT	TRBJ1-1	few	-	TRBV7-9
CASSQAGSEGFNTIYF	TGTGCCAGCAGCCAAGCCGGGTCAGAGGGGTTTAACACCATATATTTT	TRBJ1-3	-	-	TRBV5-5
CASRPTGPGQGDLNQPQHF	TGTGCCAGCAGACCAACCGGCCCGGGACAGGGGGACCTCAATCAGCCCCAGCATTTT	TRBJ1-5	-	TRBD1	TRBV11-2
CASSPRGGETQYF	TGTGCCAGCAGCCCTAGGGGGGGAGAGACCCAGTACTTC	TRBJ2-5	-	-	TRBV7-2
CASSAWGQGELHEQYF	TGTGCCAGCAGCGCCTGGGGTCAGGGGGAACTCCACGAGCAGTACTTC	TRBJ2-7	-	TRBD1	TRBV2
CASSQNRRANTIYF	TGTGCCAGCAGTCAAAATCGACGCGCGAACACCATATATTTT	TRBJ1-3	-	-	TRBV6-5
CASSMEAPSGANVLTF	TGTGCCAGCAGCATGGAGGCCCCCTCTGGGGCCAACGTCCTGACTTTC	TRBJ2-6	-	-	TRBV11-1
CASSSGTRDLMSYNEQFF	TGTGCCAGCAGCTCCGGGACTAGAGACTTAATGTCCTACAATGAGCAGTTCTTC	TRBJ2-1	-	TRBD2	TRBV5-6
CASSVDRGDYNEQFF	TGTGCCAGCAGCGTAGACAGGGGGGACTACAATGAGCAGTTCTTC	TRBJ2-1	-	TRBD1	TRBV9
CASSRAQVPGEQYF	TGTGCCAGCAGTCGGGCCCAGGTGCCAGGCGAGCAGTACTTC	TRBJ2-7	once	-	TRBV5-4
CASSLAGGHYGYTF	TGCGCCAGCAGCTTGGCCGGAGGCCACTATGGCTACACCTTC	TRBJ1-2	once	-	TRBV5-1
CASSQSQGSRNEQYF	TGCGCCAGCAGTCAATCGCAAGGGAGTCGTAACGAGCAGTACTTC	TRBJ2-7	-	-	TRBV23-1
CASSPNSGRSSYNEQFF	TGTGCCAGCTCACCGAATAGCGGCCGGAGCTCCTACAATGAGCAGTTCTTC	TRBJ2-1	once	-	TRBV18
CAISEGWPAESKGYTF	TGTGCCATCAGTGAGGGATGGCCAGCGGAGAGCAAGGGCTACACCTTC	TRBJ1-2	once	-	TRBV10-3
CASSSGTSSTDTQYF	TGTGCCAGCAGCTCCGGTACCTCTAGCACAGATACGCAGTATTTT	TRBJ2-3	-	-	TRBV11-2